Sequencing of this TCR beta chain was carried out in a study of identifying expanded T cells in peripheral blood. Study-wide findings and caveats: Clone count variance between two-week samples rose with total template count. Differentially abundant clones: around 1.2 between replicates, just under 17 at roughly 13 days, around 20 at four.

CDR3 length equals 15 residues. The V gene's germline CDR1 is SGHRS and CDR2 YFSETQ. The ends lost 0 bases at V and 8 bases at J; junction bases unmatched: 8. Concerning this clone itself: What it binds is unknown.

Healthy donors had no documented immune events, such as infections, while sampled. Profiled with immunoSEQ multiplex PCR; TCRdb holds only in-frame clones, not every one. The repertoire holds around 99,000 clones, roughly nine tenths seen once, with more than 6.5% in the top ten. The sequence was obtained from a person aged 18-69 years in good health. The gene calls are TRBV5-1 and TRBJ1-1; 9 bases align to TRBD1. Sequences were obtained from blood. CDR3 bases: TGCGCCAGCAGCTTGGGGGACAGGGAGGGACAAGAAGCTTTCTTT. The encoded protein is CASSLGDREGQEAFF.